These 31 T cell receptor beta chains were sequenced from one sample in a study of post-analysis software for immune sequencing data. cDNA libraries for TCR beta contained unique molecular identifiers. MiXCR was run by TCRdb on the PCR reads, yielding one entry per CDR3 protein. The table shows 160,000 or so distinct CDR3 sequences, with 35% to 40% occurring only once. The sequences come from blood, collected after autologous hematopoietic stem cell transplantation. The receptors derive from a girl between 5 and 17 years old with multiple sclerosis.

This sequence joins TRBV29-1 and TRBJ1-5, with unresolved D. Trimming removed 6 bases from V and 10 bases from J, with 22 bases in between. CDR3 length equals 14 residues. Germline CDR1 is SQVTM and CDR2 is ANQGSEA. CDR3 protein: CSVVAEGTLGPQHF. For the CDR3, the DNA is TGCAGCGTCGTCGCCGAGGGTACCTTAGGACCCCAGCATTTT.

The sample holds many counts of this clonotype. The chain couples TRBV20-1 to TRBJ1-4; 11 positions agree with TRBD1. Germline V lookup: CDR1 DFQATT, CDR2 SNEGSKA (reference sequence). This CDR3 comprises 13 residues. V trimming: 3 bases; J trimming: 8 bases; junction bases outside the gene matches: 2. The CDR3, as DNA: TGCAGTGCTAGGAGGACAGGGGGCGAAAAACTGTTTTTT. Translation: CSARRTGGEKLFF.

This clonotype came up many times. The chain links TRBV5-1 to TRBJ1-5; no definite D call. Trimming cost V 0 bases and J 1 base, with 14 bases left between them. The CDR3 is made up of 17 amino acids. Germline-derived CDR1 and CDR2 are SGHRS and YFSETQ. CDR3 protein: CASSLAPSHPSNQPQHF. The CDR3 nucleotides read TGCGCCAGCAGCTTGGCCCCCAGTCACCCCAGCAATCAGCCCCAGCATTTT.

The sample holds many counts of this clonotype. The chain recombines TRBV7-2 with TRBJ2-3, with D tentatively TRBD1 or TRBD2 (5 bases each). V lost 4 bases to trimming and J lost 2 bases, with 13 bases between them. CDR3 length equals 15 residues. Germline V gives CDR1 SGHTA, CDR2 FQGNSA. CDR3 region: CASSSPGPTTDTQYF. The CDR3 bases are TGTGCCAGCAGCTCCCCGGGACCCACCACAGATACGCAGTATTTT.

The CDR3 bases are TGTGCCAGCAGCTCCACCGGGGGGGGGACAGTGAACACTGAAGCTTTCTTT. As protein: CASSSTGGGTVNTEAFF. The chain couples TRBV9 to TRBJ1-1; 7 bases match TRBD1. Per the germline V gene, CDR1 is SGDLS and CDR2 is YYNGEE. The CDR3 extends over 17 amino acids. The V gene end was trimmed by 4 bases and the J gene end by 0 bases; junction bases not matched to a gene: 12.

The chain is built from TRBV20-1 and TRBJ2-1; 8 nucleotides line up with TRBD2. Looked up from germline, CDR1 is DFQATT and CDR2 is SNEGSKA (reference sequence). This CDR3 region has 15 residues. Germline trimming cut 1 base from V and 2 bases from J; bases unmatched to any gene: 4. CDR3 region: CSARVAGGTYNEQFF. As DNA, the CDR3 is TGCAGTGCTAGAGTTGCGGGGGGAACCTACAATGAGCAGTTCTTC.

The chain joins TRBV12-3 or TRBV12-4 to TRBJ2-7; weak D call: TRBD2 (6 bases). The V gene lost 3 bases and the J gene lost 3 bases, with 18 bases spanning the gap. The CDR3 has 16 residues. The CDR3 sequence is CASSFFPLGTGYEQYF. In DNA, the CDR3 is TGTGCCAGCAGTTTTTTCCCCTTAGGGACTGGCTACGAGCAGTACTTC.

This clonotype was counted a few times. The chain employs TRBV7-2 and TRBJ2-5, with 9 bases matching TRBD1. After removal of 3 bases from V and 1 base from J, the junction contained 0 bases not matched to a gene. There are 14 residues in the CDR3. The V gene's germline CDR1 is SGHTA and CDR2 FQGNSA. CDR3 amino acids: CASSLDRGQETQYF. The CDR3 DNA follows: TGTGCCAGCAGCTTGGACAGGGGCCAAGAGACCCAGTACTTC.

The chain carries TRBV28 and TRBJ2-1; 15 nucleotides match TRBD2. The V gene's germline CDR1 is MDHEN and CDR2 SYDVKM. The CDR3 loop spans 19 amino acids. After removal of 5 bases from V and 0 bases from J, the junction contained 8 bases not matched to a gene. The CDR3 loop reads CASSHRKGLAGGSYNEQFF. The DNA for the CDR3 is TGTGCCAGCAGTCACAGGAAGGGACTAGCGGGAGGCTCCTACAATGAGCAGTTCTTC.

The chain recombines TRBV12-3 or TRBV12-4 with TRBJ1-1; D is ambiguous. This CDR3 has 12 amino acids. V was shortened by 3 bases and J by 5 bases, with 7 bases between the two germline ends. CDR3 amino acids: CASSFGGTEAFF. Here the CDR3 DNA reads TGTGCCAGCAGTTTTGGTGGGACTGAAGCTTTCTTT.

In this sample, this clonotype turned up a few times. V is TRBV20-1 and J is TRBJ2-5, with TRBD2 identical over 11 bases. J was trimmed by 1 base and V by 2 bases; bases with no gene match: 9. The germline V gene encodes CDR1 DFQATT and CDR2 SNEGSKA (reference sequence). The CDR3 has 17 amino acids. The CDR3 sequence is CSARNPFTSGSQETQYF. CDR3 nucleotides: TGCAGTGCTAGAAATCCCTTTACTAGCGGGAGCCAAGAGACCCAGTACTTC.

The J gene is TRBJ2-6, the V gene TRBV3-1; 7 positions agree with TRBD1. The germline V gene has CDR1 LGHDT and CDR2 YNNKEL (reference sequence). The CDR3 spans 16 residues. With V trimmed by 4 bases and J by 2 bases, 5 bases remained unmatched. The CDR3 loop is CASSLRQGTGANVLTF. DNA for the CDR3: TGTGCCAGCAGCCTAAGACAGGGAACTGGGGCCAACGTCCTGACTTTC.

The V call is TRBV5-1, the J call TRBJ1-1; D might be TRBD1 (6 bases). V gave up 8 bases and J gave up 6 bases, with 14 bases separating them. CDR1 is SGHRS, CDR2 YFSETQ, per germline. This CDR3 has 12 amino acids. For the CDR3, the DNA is TGCGCCAGTCAAGGGGGGAGCCCTGAAGCTTTCTTT. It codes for CASQGGSPEAFF.

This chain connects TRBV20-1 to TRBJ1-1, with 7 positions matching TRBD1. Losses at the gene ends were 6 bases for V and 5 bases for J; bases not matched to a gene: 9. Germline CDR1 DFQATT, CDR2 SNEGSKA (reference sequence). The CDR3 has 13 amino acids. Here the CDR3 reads CSAEGARWTEAFF. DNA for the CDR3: TGCAGTGCCGAGGGGGCGCGATGGACTGAAGCTTTCTTT.

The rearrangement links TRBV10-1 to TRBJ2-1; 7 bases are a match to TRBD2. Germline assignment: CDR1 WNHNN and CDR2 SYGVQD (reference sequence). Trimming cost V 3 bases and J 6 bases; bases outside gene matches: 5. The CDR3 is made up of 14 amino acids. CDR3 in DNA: TGCGCCAGCAGTGATCGGACGGGAGGCAATGAGCAGTTCTTC. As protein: CASSDRTGGNEQFF.

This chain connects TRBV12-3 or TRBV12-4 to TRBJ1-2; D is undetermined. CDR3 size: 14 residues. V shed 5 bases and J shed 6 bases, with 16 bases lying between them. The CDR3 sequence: CASSRTPGDHGYTF. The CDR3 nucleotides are TGTGCCAGCAGTCGGACCCCGGGAGACCATGGCTACACCTTC.

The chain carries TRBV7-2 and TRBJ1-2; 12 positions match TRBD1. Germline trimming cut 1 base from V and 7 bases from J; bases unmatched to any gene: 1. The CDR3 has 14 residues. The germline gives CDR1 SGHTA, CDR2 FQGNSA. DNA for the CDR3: TGTGCCAGCAGCTTAGTGGGACAGGGGGCTGGCTACACCTTC. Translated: CASSLVGQGAGYTF.

The DNA for the CDR3 is TGTGCCTCTCGAGCATGGTGGGAAAGTGGTTCACCCCTCCACTTT. Residues: CASRAWWESGSPLHF. This chain connects TRBV12-3 or TRBV12-4 to TRBJ1-6; no clear D gene. V was cut by 11 bases and J by 9 bases, with 23 bases left in between. The CDR3 runs to 15 residues.

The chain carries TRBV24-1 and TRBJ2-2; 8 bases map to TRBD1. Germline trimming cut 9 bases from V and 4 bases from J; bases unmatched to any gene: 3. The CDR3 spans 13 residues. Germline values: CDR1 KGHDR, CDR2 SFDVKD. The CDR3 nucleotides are TGTGCCACCGGACAGGGTGGCACCGGGGAGCTGTTTTTT. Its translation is CATGQGGTGELFF.

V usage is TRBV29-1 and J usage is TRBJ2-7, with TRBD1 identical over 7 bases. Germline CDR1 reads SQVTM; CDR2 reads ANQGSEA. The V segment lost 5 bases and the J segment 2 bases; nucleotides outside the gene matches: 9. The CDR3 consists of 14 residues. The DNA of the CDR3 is TGCAGCGTTCTTTTCGGGACAGTCGCCTACGAGCAGTACTTC. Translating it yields CSVLFGTVAYEQYF.

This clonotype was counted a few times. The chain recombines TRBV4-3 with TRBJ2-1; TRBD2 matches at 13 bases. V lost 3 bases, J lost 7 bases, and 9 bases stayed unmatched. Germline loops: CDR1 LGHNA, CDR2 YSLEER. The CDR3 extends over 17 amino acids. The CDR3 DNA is TGCGCCAGCAGCCACTGGACTAGCGGGAGTTCAAGTAATGAGCAGTTCTTC. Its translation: CASSHWTSGSSSNEQFF.

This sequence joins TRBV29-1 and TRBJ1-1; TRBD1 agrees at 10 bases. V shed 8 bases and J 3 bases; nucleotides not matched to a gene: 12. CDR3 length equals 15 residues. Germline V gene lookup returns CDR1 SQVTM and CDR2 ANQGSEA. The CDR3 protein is CSIRGDRGFDTEAFF. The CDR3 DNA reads TGCAGCATCCGCGGGGACAGGGGTTTCGACACTGAAGCTTTCTTT.

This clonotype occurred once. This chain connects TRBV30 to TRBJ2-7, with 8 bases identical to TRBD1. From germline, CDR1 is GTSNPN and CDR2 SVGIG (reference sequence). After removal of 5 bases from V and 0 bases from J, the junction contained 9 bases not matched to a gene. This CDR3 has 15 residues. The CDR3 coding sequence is TGTGCCTGGGGATCAGGGGGCCCCAGCTCCTACGAGCAGTACTTC. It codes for CAWGSGGPSSYEQYF.

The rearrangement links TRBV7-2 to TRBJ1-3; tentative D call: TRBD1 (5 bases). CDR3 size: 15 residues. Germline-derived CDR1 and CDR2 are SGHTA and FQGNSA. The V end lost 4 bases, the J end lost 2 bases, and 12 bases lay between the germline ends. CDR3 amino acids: CASSSALGAGNTIYF. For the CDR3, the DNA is TGTGCCAGCAGCTCCGCCCTGGGGGCTGGAAACACCATATATTTT.

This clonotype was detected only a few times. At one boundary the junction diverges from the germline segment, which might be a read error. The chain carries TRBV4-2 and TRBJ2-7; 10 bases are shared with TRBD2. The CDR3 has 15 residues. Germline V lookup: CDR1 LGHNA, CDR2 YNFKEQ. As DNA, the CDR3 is TGTGCCCGCAGCCAAGAAACTAGCGGGGTCTACGAGCAGTACTTC. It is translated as CARSQETSGVYEQYF.

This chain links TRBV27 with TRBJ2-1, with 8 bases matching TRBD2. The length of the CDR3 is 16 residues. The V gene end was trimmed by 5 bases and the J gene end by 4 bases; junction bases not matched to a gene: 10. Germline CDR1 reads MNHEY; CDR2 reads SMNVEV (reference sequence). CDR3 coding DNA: TGTGCCAGCAGTACCTCTAGCGGGCGCTTATACAATGAGCAGTTCTTC. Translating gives CASSTSSGRLYNEQFF.

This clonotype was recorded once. This chain's CDR3 is CASSFGSAESYEQYF. CDR3 DNA sequence: TGTGCCAGCAGCTTTGGGAGCGCGGAGTCCTACGAGCAGTACTTC. The V call is TRBV7-9, the J call TRBJ2-5; the D gene is possibly TRBD2 (5 bases). Judging by the DNA end, TRBJ2-7 fits better; the J call may be wrong. Germline V gives CDR1 SEHNR, CDR2 FQNEAQ (reference sequence). CDR3 size: 15 residues.

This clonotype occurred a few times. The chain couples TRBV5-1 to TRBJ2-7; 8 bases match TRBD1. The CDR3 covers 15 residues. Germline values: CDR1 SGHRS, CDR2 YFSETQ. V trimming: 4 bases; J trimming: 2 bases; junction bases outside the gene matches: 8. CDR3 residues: CASSTTGTGTYEQYF. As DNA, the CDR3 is TGCGCCAGCAGCACAACCGGGACAGGTACCTACGAGCAGTACTTC.

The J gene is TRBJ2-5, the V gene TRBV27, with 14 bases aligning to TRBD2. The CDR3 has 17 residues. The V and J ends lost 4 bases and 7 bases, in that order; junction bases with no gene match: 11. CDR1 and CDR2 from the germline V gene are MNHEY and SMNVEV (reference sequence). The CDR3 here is CASSSGTSGRGRGTQYF. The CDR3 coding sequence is TGTGCCAGCAGTTCTGGGACTAGCGGGAGAGGACGGGGGACCCAGTACTTC.

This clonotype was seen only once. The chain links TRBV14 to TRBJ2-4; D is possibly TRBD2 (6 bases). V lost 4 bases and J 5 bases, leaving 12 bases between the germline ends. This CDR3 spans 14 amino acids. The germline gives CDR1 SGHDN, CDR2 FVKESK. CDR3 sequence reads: CASSRDFTENIQYF. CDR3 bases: TGTGCCAGCAGCCGGGACTTTACCGAAAACATTCAGTACTTC. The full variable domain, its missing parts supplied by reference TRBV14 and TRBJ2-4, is EAGVTQFPSHSVIEKGQTVTLRCDPISGHDNLYWYRRVMGKEIKFLLHFVKESKQDESGMPNNRFLAERTGGTYSTLKVQPAELEDSGVYFCASSRDFTENIQYFGAGTRLSVL.

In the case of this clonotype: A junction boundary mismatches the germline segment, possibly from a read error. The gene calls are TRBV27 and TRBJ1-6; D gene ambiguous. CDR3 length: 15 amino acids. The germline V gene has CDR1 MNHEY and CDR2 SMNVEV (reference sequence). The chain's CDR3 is CASGLSRGVGSPLHF. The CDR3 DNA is TGTGCCAGCGGTTTAAGTCGGGGAGTTGGTTCACCCCTCCACTTT.